Shown below are 21 T cell receptor beta chains from a single sample sequenced in a study of CD8 T cells in Susac syndrome. Reverse transcription used roughly 0.5 to 1 ug RNA and random hexamers. One entry per CDR3 protein, called by TCRdb with MiXCR from the immunoSEQ multiplex PCR reads. The table records approximately 150,000 distinct CDR3 sequences, nearly 97% of them present only once. Specimen: CD4+ T cells from PBMCs. Every receptor here comes from a human donor with Susac syndrome.

This sequence joins TRBV20-1 and TRBJ2-2, with D hard to call. The germline gives CDR1 DFQATT, CDR2 SNEGSKA (reference sequence). CDR3 length: 12 residues. Trimming left V 6 bases short and J 1 base short, with 6 bases between. The CDR3: CSAGRNTGELFF. The CDR3 DNA follows: TGCAGTGCCGGACGGAACACCGGGGAGCTGTTTTTT.

The V gene is TRBV5-1, the J gene TRBJ2-4; 8 nucleotides align to TRBD1. The CDR3 spans 13 residues. CDR1 and CDR2 (germline): SGHRS, YFSETQ. V was clipped by 4 bases and J by 7 bases; unmatched bases: 4. The CDR3 reads CASSPTGVNIQYF. CDR3 bases: TGCGCCAGCAGCCCGACAGGGGTGAACATTCAGTACTTC.

This clonotype was counted a single time. The V call is TRBV29-1, the J call TRBJ1-4; tentative D call: TRBD1 (6 bases). This CDR3 comprises 15 residues. Germline CDR1 and CDR2: SQVTM and ANQGSEA. V was shortened by 6 bases and J by 2 bases, with 16 bases between the two germline ends. The CDR3 nucleotides read TGCAGCGTGAAAATTACAGGGAACACTAATGAAAAACTGTTTTTT. This codes for CSVKITGNTNEKLFF.

The rearrangement joins TRBV7-9 to TRBJ1-2; 7 nucleotides align to TRBD1. Germline CDR1 SEHNR, CDR2 FQNEAQ (reference sequence). V was pared by 4 bases and J by 6 bases, with 8 bases of the junction left unmatched. This CDR3 has 14 amino acids. CDR3 region: CASSSYRGRDGYTF. In DNA form, the CDR3 reads TGTGCCAGCAGCTCATACAGGGGAAGAGATGGCTACACCTTC.

CDR3 DNA sequence: TGTGCCAGCAGCACCGGGACAGGCCGGCTAGGGGCCAACGTCCTGACTTTC. As protein: CASSTGTGRLGANVLTF. This chain uses TRBV11-3 with TRBJ2-6; 8 positions match TRBD1. J lost 4 bases, V lost 5 bases, and 10 bases had no gene match. This CDR3 has 17 residues. Germline V gene lookup returns CDR1 SGHNT and CDR2 YENEEA.

The rearrangement joins TRBV3-1 to TRBJ2-7; D might be TRBD2 (6 bases). Germline V lookup: CDR1 LGHDT, CDR2 YNNKEL (reference sequence). The CDR3 is made up of 14 amino acids. The V gene lost 4 bases and the J gene lost 3 bases, with 13 bases spanning the gap. For the CDR3, the DNA is TGTGCCAGCAGCCCTCGGGCGGAGGGCTACGAGCAGTACTTC. Translating it yields CASSPRAEGYEQYF.

The genes are TRBV12-3 or TRBV12-4 and TRBJ2-5, with D possibly being TRBD1 (5 bases). V shed 1 base and J shed 9 bases, with 9 bases lying between them. The CDR3 runs 12 residues. Here the CDR3 reads CASSLEIGAQYF. For the CDR3, the DNA is TGTGCCAGCAGTTTAGAGATAGGGGCCCAGTACTTC.

This sequence joins TRBV5-1 and TRBJ1-1, with D uncertain. Germline-derived CDR1 and CDR2 are SGHRS and YFSETQ. This CDR3 comprises 14 residues. Trimming removed 4 bases at V and 0 bases at J, with 10 bases between. The DNA for the CDR3 is TGCGCCAGCAGCGCAATCACAGTGAACACTGAAGCTTTCTTT. This codes for CASSAITVNTEAFF.

The chain has TRBV5-4 and TRBJ2-5; 9 nucleotides align to TRBD1. Trimming removed 4 bases from V and 5 bases from J; junction bases left unmatched: 6. This CDR3 is built from 14 residues. CDR1 and CDR2 from the germline V gene are SGHNT and YYREEE (reference sequence). In nucleotides, the CDR3 is TGTGCCAGCAGCCCGGGACAGGGACGGGAGACCCAGTACTTC. It is translated as CASSPGQGRETQYF.

This clonotype was detected only a few times. V usage is TRBV20-1 and J usage is TRBJ2-5, with 7 nucleotides matching TRBD1. V lost 5 bases to trimming and J lost 1 base; unmatched junction nucleotides: 4. Germline V CDR1 and CDR2: DFQATT, SNEGSKA (reference sequence). The CDR3 length is 13 residues. DNA for the CDR3: TGCAGTGCTCCCCGACAGGGCCAAGAGACCCAGTACTTC. Translating it yields CSAPRQGQETQYF.

The genes are TRBV6-6 and TRBJ2-5; D might be TRBD2 (6 bases). This CDR3 contains 16 residues. The germline CDR1 and CDR2 sequences are MNHNY and SVGAGI (reference sequence). With 6 bases removed from V and 4 bases from J, the gap between germline ends came to 21 bases. In nucleotides, the CDR3 is TGTGCCAGCAGCCCAGCCCTCGGGAGTAGGGGAGAGACCCAGTACTTC. It yields the protein CASSPALGSRGETQYF.

The J gene is TRBJ1-6, the V gene TRBV18; TRBD1 matches 8 bases. The CDR3 has 15 amino acids. Looked up from germline, CDR1 is KGHSH and CDR2 is LQKENI. Trimming removed 6 bases from V and 7 bases from J; junction bases left unmatched: 8. As DNA, the CDR3 is TGTGCCAGCTCCAGTGGACAGGGCACCAATTCACCCCTCCACTTT. Its protein is CASSSGQGTNSPLHF.

In DNA form, the CDR3 reads TGTGCCACCAGCAGAGATCAGCGGAGAGGCACAGATACGCAGTATTTT. This sequence encodes CATSRDQRRGTDTQYF. The chain combines TRBV15 with TRBJ2-3, with TRBD2 as a possible D gene (5 bases). This CDR3 spans 16 amino acids. Germline CDR1 reads LNHNV; CDR2 reads YYDKDF (reference sequence). With 0 bases removed from V and 1 base from J, the gap between germline ends came to 11 bases.

This clonotype was observed a handful of times. The CDR3 reads CASSPRLAGSYNEQFF. The CDR3 DNA follows: TGTGCCAGCAGCCCCCGACTAGCGGGTTCCTACAATGAGCAGTTCTTC. The chain employs TRBV3-1 and TRBJ2-1; 10 nucleotides align to TRBD2. The germline V gene encodes CDR1 LGHDT and CDR2 YNNKEL (reference sequence). Unmatched junction bases numbered 4, after V lost 4 bases and J lost 1 base. This CDR3 has 16 residues.

The rearrangement links TRBV7-3 to TRBJ1-1, with 8 bases matching TRBD1. CDR1 and CDR2 from the germline V gene are SGHTA and FQGTGA. The CDR3 loop spans 13 amino acids. V trimming: 6 bases; J trimming: 5 bases; junction bases outside the gene matches: 5. The CDR3 protein is CASRDDRGTEAFF. Here the CDR3 DNA reads TGTGCCAGCAGAGATGACAGGGGTACTGAAGCTTTCTTT.

This sequence joins TRBV19 and TRBJ2-5; D is unclear. Trimming took off 7 bases at V and 1 base at J, with 7 bases between the two ends. Germline V CDR1 and CDR2: LNHDA, SQIVND (reference sequence). This CDR3 has 12 residues. The CDR3 region is CASTGSQETQYF. For the CDR3, the DNA is TGTGCCAGTACAGGAAGCCAAGAGACCCAGTACTTC.

V gene TRBV7-2 combines with J gene TRBJ2-7; TRBD2 matches 7 bases. The J segment lost 0 bases and the V segment lost 5 bases, leaving 10 bases of the junction unmatched. Germline CDR1 reads SGHTA; CDR2 reads FQGNSA. This CDR3 has 16 amino acids. The CDR3 nucleotides read TGTGCCAGCAGCCCAAGTCGGGAGGCCCACTCCTACGAGCAGTACTTC. It specifies CASSPSREAHSYEQYF.

CDR3 DNA sequence: TGTGCCAGCAGTTTTCGGGGCGCGGGAAACATTCAGTACTTC. Amino acid sequence: CASSFRGAGNIQYF. This chain connects TRBV12-3 or TRBV12-4 to TRBJ2-4, with D possibly called TRBD1 or TRBD2 (5 bases each). The CDR3 is 14 residues long. The V end was cut by 3 bases, the J end by 6 bases, with 12 bases between.

The rearrangement links TRBV19 to TRBJ1-4, with a possible D match to TRBD1 (6 bases). CDR1 LNHDA and CDR2 SQIVND come from the germline V gene (reference sequence). Trimming pared 9 bases from V and 8 bases from J, leaving 16 bases between. The CDR3 has 13 amino acids. The CDR3 bases are TGTGCCAGCCGACAGGACTTGAGGGAAAAACTGTTTTTT. Its protein is CASRQDLREKLFF.

V and J are TRBV20-1 and TRBJ2-2, with 8 bases lining up with TRBD2. Germline loops: CDR1 DFQATT, CDR2 SNEGSKA (reference sequence). Germline trimming cut 6 bases from V and 6 bases from J; bases unmatched to any gene: 6. The CDR3 is 13 amino acids. In nucleotides, the CDR3 is TGCAGTGCAGCGGGAGTCAATGCCGGGGAGCTGTTTTTT. Translated: CSAAGVNAGELFF.

The chain couples TRBV28 to TRBJ1-5; perhaps TRBD1 as D (5 bases). The V end lost 5 bases, the J end lost 9 bases, and 17 bases lay between the germline ends. The V gene's germline CDR1 is MDHEN and CDR2 SYDVKM. The CDR3 extends over 14 amino acids. This chain's CDR3 is CASSVTSGRRPQHF. The CDR3, as DNA: TGTGCCAGCAGTGTAACCTCAGGGCGGCGGCCCCAGCATTTT.